What follows describes a single T cell receptor beta chain. Germline is not matched at one junction end, which may reflect a read error. This CDR3 region has 16 residues. The germline V gene has CDR1 SGHDT and CDR2 YYEEEE. The data were taken from a study of breast tumors, draining lymph nodes, adjacent tissues. MiXCR was run by TCRdb on the multiplex PCR reads, yielding one entry per CDR3 protein. The sample holds 25,000 or so distinct CDR3 sequences, about 70% seen once. The sequence came from a female donor with breast cancer. Some clones in this sample may be carry-over from other donors' samples. Sample: tumor-adjacent breast tissue. V and J are TRBV5-6 and TRBJ2-7, with D hard to call. CDR3 residues: CASGLAAGILMYEQYF. CDR3 nucleotides: TGTGCCAGCGGCTTGGCCGCAGGAATCTTGATGTACGAGCAGTACTTC.